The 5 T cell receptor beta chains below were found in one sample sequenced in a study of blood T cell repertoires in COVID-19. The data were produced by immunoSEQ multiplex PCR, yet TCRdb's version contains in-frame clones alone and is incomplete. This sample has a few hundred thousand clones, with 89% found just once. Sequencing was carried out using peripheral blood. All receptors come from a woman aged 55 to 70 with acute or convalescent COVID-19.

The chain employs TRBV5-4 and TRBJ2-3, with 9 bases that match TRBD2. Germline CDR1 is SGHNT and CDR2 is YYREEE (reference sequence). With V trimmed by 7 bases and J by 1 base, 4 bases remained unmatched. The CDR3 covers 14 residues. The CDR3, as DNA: TGTGCCAGCGGCCAGCGGGGGGGCACAGATACGCAGTATTTT. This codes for CASGQRGGTDTQYF. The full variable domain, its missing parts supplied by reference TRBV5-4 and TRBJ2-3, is ETGVTQSPTHLIKTRGQQVTLRCSSQSGHNTVSWYQQALGQGPQFIFQYYREEENGRGNFPPRFSGLQFPNYSSELNVNALELDDSALYLCASGQRGGTDTQYFGPGTRLTVL.

In DNA form, the CDR3 reads TGTGCCAGCTCAGAACAGGGCGGGGAGACCCAGTACTTC. It translates to CASSEQGGETQYF. V and J are TRBV18 and TRBJ2-5; D might be TRBD1 (6 bases). In germline, CDR1 is KGHSH, CDR2 LQKENI. The CDR3 has 13 amino acids. Deletions cut 5 bases from V and 5 bases from J, with 12 bases between. Variable domain in full (rest from reference TRBV18 and TRBJ2-5): NAGVMQNPRHLVRRRGQEARLRCSPMKGHSHVYWYRQLPEEGLKFMVYLQKENIIDESGMPKERFSAEFPKEGPSILRIQQVVRGDSAAYFCASSEQGGETQYFGPGTRLLVL.

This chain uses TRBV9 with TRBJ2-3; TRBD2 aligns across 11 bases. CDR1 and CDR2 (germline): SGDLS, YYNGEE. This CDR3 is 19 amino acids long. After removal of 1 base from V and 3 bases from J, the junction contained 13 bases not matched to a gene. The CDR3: CASSVTGLAGQLPTDTQYF. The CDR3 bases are TGTGCCAGCAGCGTAACCGGACTAGCGGGCCAACTTCCTACAGATACGCAGTATTTT.

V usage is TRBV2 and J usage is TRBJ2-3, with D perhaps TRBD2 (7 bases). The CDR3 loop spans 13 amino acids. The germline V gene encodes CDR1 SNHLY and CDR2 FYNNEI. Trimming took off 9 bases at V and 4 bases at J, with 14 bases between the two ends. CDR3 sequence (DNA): TGTGCCAGTCTAAGGGGGAGGGCAGATACGCAGTATTTT. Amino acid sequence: CASLRGRADTQYF.

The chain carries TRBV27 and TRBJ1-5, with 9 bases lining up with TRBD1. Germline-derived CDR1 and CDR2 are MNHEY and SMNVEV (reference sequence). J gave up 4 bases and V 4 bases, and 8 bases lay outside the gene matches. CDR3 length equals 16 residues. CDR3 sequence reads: CASSSVTGGRNQPQHF. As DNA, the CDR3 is TGTGCCAGCAGTTCAGTAACAGGGGGCCGGAATCAGCCCCAGCATTTT.